Ten or more counts support the clone carrying this T cell receptor beta chain. As yet, its antigen is unknown. Diagnosis was based on clinical symptoms, serum thyroxine, TRAb, thyroid ultrasound and orbital computed tomography. This sample is part of a study of Graves' ophthalmopathy and Graves' hyperthyroidism. Study-wide background: Before any treatment, peripheral blood was taken at the initial diagnosis.

Overall study results and limits: In blood, most expanded thyroid clonotypes above 0.001 frequency were also detected. A roughly 80% specificity and 87.88% sensitivity were achieved by a 13-signature model that separated ophthalmopathy from stable hyperthyroidism.

The CDR3 runs to 11 residues. V was trimmed by 9 bases and J by 0 bases, leaving 5 bases between them. Germline CDR1 KGHDR, CDR2 SFDVKD. Amplified TCR beta CDR3 regions were obtained using RNA transcripts as template. Following a first-round RT-PCR that used HTBI primers, a second-round multiplex PCR was carried out. TCRdb called the multiplex PCR reads again in MiXCR, with one record for every CDR3 protein. Counted here are about 400,000 distinct CDR3 sequences, about 17% occurring once; the ten biggest clones make up 1.6%. This clonotype originated in a woman younger than 30 with Graves' ophthalmopathy. The chain employs TRBV24-1 and TRBJ2-7; D call uncertain. The sample consisted of peripheral blood. CDR3 in amino acids: CATPSSYEQYF. The DNA for the CDR3 is TGTGCCACCCCCTCCTCCTACGAGCAGTACTTC.